The rows below give T cell receptor beta chains drawn from one sample of a study of cytomegalovirus exposure and HLA in healthy donors. Assay used: immunoSEQ multiplex PCR; TCRdb lists only in-frame clones, some missing. Of around 150,000 clones listed, roughly 80% were seen once; the top ten hold about 2%. The specimen was PBMCs. The receptors come from a female donor in good health and CMV-seronegative. CDR3s include the opening cysteine and the closing phenylalanine or tryptophan. The D gene is left open where the match is weak. Clone sizes are given selectively: once, few, many, or a class where the clone is expanded.

v_gene: TRBV5-6
d_gene: -
j_gene: TRBJ2-7
abundance: few
CDR3aa: CASSFSTVYEQYF
CDR3nt: TGTGCCAGCAGCTTTTCGACAGTATACGAGCAGTACTTC

v_gene: TRBV5-1
d_gene: TRBD2
j_gene: TRBJ2-1
abundance: -
CDR3aa: CASSWGLAGESYNEQFF
CDR3nt: TGCGCCAGCAGCTGGGGACTAGCGGGAGAGTCCTACAATGAGCAGTTCTTC

v_gene: TRBV5-8
d_gene: TRBD1
j_gene: TRBJ1-1
abundance: -
CDR3aa: CASSQDRGTEAFF
CDR3nt: TGTGCCAGCAGCCAAGACAGGGGCACTGAAGCTTTCTTT

v_gene: TRBV6-1
d_gene: -
j_gene: TRBJ2-7
abundance: -
CDR3aa: CASSLSSAYEQYF
CDR3nt: TGTGCCAGCAGCTTGAGTAGCGCGTACGAGCAGTACTTC

v_gene: TRBV4-2
d_gene: -
j_gene: TRBJ2-2
abundance: -
CDR3aa: CASSQARGSGGELFF
CDR3nt: TGTGCCAGCAGCCAGGCTAGAGGTTCTGGCGGGGAGCTGTTTTTT

v_gene: TRBV10-2
d_gene: TRBD2
j_gene: TRBJ2-2
abundance: -
CDR3aa: CASSLAGGTGELFF
CDR3nt: TGCGCCAGCAGCTTAGCGGGGGGGACCGGGGAGCTGTTTTTT

v_gene: TRBV30
d_gene: TRBD1
j_gene: TRBJ2-5
abundance: -
CDR3aa: CACEGTGAQETQYF
CDR3nt: TGTGCCTGCGAAGGGACAGGGGCTCAAGAGACCCAGTACTTC

v_gene: TRBV30
d_gene: -
j_gene: TRBJ1-1
abundance: -
CDR3aa: CAWSVRGRNTEAFF
CDR3nt: TGTGCCTGGAGTGTAAGGGGAAGGAACACTGAAGCTTTCTTT

v_gene: TRBV28
d_gene: -
j_gene: TRBJ2-3
abundance: -
CDR3aa: CASSLGPADTQYF
CDR3nt: TGTGCCAGCAGTTTAGGGCCGGCGGATACGCAGTATTTT

v_gene: TRBV27
d_gene: -
j_gene: TRBJ1-5
abundance: -
CDR3aa: CASSPGWGGNQPQHF
CDR3nt: TGTGCCAGCAGTCCGGGGTGGGGGGGCAATCAGCCCCAGCATTTT

v_gene: TRBV6-6
d_gene: -
j_gene: TRBJ1-1
abundance: -
CDR3aa: CASSYSIGDTEAFF
CDR3nt: TGTGCCAGCAGTTACTCAATAGGGGACACTGAAGCTTTCTTT

v_gene: TRBV2
d_gene: TRBD1
j_gene: TRBJ1-1
abundance: once
CDR3aa: CASSEALRTGGRFAEAFF
CDR3nt: TGTGCCAGCAGTGAAGCGCTTCGGACAGGGGGTCGTTTCGCTGAAGCTTTCTTT

v_gene: TRBV7-2
d_gene: -
j_gene: TRBJ1-1
abundance: once
CDR3aa: CASSRGTGTMAMNTEAFF
CDR3nt: TGTGCCAGCAGCAGAGGAACAGGGACCATGGCCATGAACACTGAAGCTTTCTTT

v_gene: TRBV5-5
d_gene: TRBD1
j_gene: TRBJ1-5
abundance: -
CDR3aa: CASSLEGAFSQPQHF
CDR3nt: TGTGCCAGCAGCTTGGAGGGGGCGTTCAGCCAGCCCCAGCATTTT

v_gene: TRBV6-5
d_gene: -
j_gene: TRBJ2-1
abundance: few
CDR3aa: CASSSRLGGSYNEQFF
CDR3nt: TGTGCCAGCAGTTCCAGACTCGGTGGATCCTACAATGAGCAGTTCTTC

v_gene: TRBV19
d_gene: -
j_gene: TRBJ1-5
abundance: -
CDR3aa: CASSETGTHSNQPQHF
CDR3nt: TGTGCCAGTAGTGAGACCGGGACACATAGCAATCAGCCCCAGCATTTT

v_gene: TRBV23-1
d_gene: -
j_gene: TRBJ1-3
abundance: -
CDR3aa: CASSPRGQNSGNTIYF
CDR3nt: TGCGCCAGCAGTCCCCGGGGACAAAACTCTGGAAACACCATATATTTT

v_gene: TRBV5-5
d_gene: -
j_gene: TRBJ2-5
abundance: -
CDR3aa: CASSFSGGETQYF
CDR3nt: TGTGCCAGCAGCTTTTCAGGGGGGGAGACCCAGTACTTC

v_gene: TRBV30
d_gene: -
j_gene: TRBJ2-4
abundance: -
CDR3aa: CAWSWGRGKNIQYF
CDR3nt: TGTGCCTGGAGTTGGGGAAGGGGCAAAAACATTCAGTACTTC

v_gene: TRBV10-1
d_gene: TRBD2
j_gene: TRBJ2-5
abundance: once
CDR3aa: CASSESRAGGTETQYF
CDR3nt: TGCGCCAGCAGTGAGTCTCGAGCGGGGGGTACAGAGACCCAGTACTTC

v_gene: TRBV6-5
d_gene: -
j_gene: TRBJ1-1
abundance: few
CDR3aa: CASSYSGGNTEAFF
CDR3nt: TGTGCCAGCAGTTATTCGGGAGGGAACACTGAAGCTTTCTTT

v_gene: TRBV5-1
d_gene: -
j_gene: TRBJ2-4
abundance: -
CDR3aa: CASSLLGGNIQYF
CDR3nt: TGCGCCAGCAGCTTGCTAGGGGGAAACATTCAGTACTTC

v_gene: TRBV7-3
d_gene: TRBD2
j_gene: TRBJ2-3
abundance: few
CDR3aa: CASSLRAGVIDTQYF
CDR3nt: TGTGCCAGCAGCTTAAGAGCGGGAGTGATAGATACGCAGTATTTT

v_gene: TRBV30
d_gene: TRBD1
j_gene: TRBJ1-2
abundance: -
CDR3aa: CAWSGQGREYGYTF
CDR3nt: TGTGCCTGGAGCGGACAGGGGAGAGAGTATGGCTACACCTTC

v_gene: TRBV5-4
d_gene: TRBD1
j_gene: TRBJ2-3
abundance: -
CDR3aa: CASSFGGQGVSDTQYF
CDR3nt: TGTGCCAGCAGCTTCGGGGGACAGGGGGTTTCAGATACGCAGTATTTT

v_gene: TRBV6-5
d_gene: -
j_gene: TRBJ1-1
abundance: -
CDR3aa: CASSYENPGSTEAFF
CDR3nt: TGTGCCAGCAGTTACGAGAACCCGGGAAGCACTGAAGCTTTCTTT

v_gene: TRBV7-2
d_gene: TRBD2
j_gene: TRBJ2-1
abundance: -
CDR3aa: CASSSRLAGALDEQFF
CDR3nt: TGTGCCAGCAGCTCCAGACTAGCGGGGGCCCTCGATGAGCAGTTCTTC

v_gene: TRBV2
d_gene: TRBD2
j_gene: TRBJ2-1
abundance: -
CDR3aa: CASSGRAGVVNEQFF
CDR3nt: TGTGCCAGCAGTGGCCGAGCGGGAGTCGTCAATGAGCAGTTCTTC

v_gene: TRBV7-3
d_gene: -
j_gene: TRBJ2-7
abundance: once
CDR3aa: CASSPGSGVTYEQYF
CDR3nt: TGTGCCAGCAGCCCTGGGTCCGGGGTTACCTACGAGCAGTACTTC

v_gene: TRBV13
d_gene: -
j_gene: TRBJ2-1
abundance: -
CDR3aa: CASSPGVAYNEQFF
CDR3nt: TGTGCCAGCAGCCCAGGTGTGGCCTACAATGAGCAGTTCTTC

v_gene: TRBV5-6
d_gene: TRBD2
j_gene: TRBJ2-1
abundance: few
CDR3aa: CASSLVVAGGPSLKEQFF
CDR3nt: TGTGCCAGCAGCTTGGTGGTAGCGGGAGGCCCGTCGTTAAAGGAGCAGTTCTTC

v_gene: TRBV27
d_gene: TRBD1
j_gene: TRBJ1-2
abundance: few
CDR3aa: CASSLGQGHGYTF
CDR3nt: TGTGCCAGCAGCCTGGGACAGGGGCATGGCTACACCTTC

v_gene: TRBV27
d_gene: -
j_gene: TRBJ2-3
abundance: once
CDR3aa: CASSLRGSRTDTQYF
CDR3nt: TGTGCCAGCAGTCTCCGAGGGTCTCGTACAGATACGCAGTATTTT

v_gene: TRBV11-3
d_gene: -
j_gene: TRBJ1-1
abundance: -
CDR3aa: CASSPSHTNTEAFF
CDR3nt: TGTGCCAGCAGCCCCTCTCACACGAACACTGAAGCTTTCTTT

v_gene: TRBV7-8
d_gene: -
j_gene: TRBJ2-3
abundance: -
CDR3aa: CASSLGPGRRTDTQYF
CDR3nt: TGTGCCAGCAGCTTAGGTCCAGGCCGTCGCACAGATACGCAGTATTTT

v_gene: TRBV6-4
d_gene: -
j_gene: TRBJ1-1
abundance: -
CDR3aa: CASSPDRRNTEAFF
CDR3nt: TGTGCCAGCAGTCCGGACAGAAGGAACACTGAAGCTTTCTTT

v_gene: TRBV4-1
d_gene: -
j_gene: TRBJ1-6
abundance: -
CDR3aa: CASSHARGSYNSPLHF
CDR3nt: TGCGCCAGCAGCCACGCCAGGGGTTCCTATAATTCACCCCTCCACTTT

v_gene: TRBV7-3
d_gene: -
j_gene: TRBJ1-1
abundance: -
CDR3aa: CASSRTAINTEAFF
CDR3nt: TGTGCCAGCAGCCGGACAGCAATTAACACTGAAGCTTTCTTT

v_gene: TRBV19
d_gene: TRBD1
j_gene: TRBJ1-2
abundance: -
CDR3aa: CASSTRRTGGLYGYTF
CDR3nt: TGTGCCAGTAGTACCCGGAGGACAGGGGGCCTCTATGGCTACACCTTC

v_gene: TRBV7-3
d_gene: -
j_gene: TRBJ1-1
abundance: -
CDR3aa: CASSLGGGTEAFF
CDR3nt: TGTGCCAGCAGCTTAGGGGGGGGCACTGAAGCTTTCTTT

v_gene: TRBV7-8
d_gene: -
j_gene: TRBJ1-2
abundance: -
CDR3aa: CASSLGGGGALTF
CDR3nt: TGTGCCAGCAGCTTGGGGGGGGGCGGGGCTCTCACCTTC

v_gene: TRBV19
d_gene: TRBD2
j_gene: TRBJ2-2
abundance: -
CDR3aa: CASSIVEGLDPTGELFF
CDR3nt: TGTGCCAGTAGTATAGTCGAGGGACTAGATCCCACCGGGGAGCTGTTTTTT

v_gene: TRBV27
d_gene: -
j_gene: TRBJ2-5
abundance: few
CDR3aa: CASSYGRGSVETQYF
CDR3nt: TGTGCCAGCAGTTATGGCAGGGGAAGCGTGGAGACCCAGTACTTC

v_gene: TRBV9
d_gene: TRBD1
j_gene: TRBJ2-1
abundance: -
CDR3aa: CASSPRQGAYNEQFF
CDR3nt: TGTGCCAGCAGCCCCCGGCAGGGGGCTTACAATGAGCAGTTCTTC

v_gene: TRBV9
d_gene: TRBD1
j_gene: TRBJ2-7
abundance: -
CDR3aa: CASSGGTGDEQYF
CDR3nt: TGTGCCAGCAGCGGCGGGACAGGGGACGAGCAGTACTTC

v_gene: TRBV2
d_gene: TRBD1
j_gene: TRBJ1-1
abundance: -
CDR3aa: CASSVTGGHTEAFF
CDR3nt: TGTGCCAGCAGTGTAACAGGGGGCCACACTGAAGCTTTCTTT

v_gene: TRBV27
d_gene: TRBD1
j_gene: TRBJ1-6
abundance: -
CDR3aa: CASKRDRALLNSPLHF
CDR3nt: TGTGCCAGCAAACGGGACAGGGCTTTACTAAATTCACCCCTCCACTTT

v_gene: TRBV6-6
d_gene: TRBD1
j_gene: TRBJ1-1
abundance: few
CDR3aa: CASSEGQGDTEAFF
CDR3nt: TGTGCCAGCAGCGAGGGACAGGGGGACACTGAAGCTTTCTTT